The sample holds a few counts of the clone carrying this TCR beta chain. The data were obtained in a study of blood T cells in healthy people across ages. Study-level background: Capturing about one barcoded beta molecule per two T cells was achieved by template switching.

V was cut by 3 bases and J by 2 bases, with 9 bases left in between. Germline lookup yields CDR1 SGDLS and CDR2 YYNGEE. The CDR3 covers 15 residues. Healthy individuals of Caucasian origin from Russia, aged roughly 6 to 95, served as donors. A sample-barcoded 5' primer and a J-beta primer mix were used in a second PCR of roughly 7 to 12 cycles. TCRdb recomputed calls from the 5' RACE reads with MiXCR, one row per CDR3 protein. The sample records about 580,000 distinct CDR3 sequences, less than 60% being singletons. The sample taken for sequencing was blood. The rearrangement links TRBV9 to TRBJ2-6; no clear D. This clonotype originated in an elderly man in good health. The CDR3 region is CASSEELAGANVLTF. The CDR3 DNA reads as TGTGCCAGCAGCGAGGAGCTAGCTGGGGCCAACGTCCTGACTTTC.